A single sample gave rise to the 17 T cell receptor beta chains below, sequenced in a study of blood T cell repertoires in COVID-19. TCRdb's table, derived via immunoSEQ multiplex PCR, lists solely in-frame clones and lacks some. This sample has fewer than 20,000 clones, with roughly nine tenths found just once. Source material: peripheral blood. The receptors originated from a human donor in a cohort sampled during active COVID-19.

The chain recombines TRBV4-2 with TRBJ2-7; D call uncertain. This CDR3 is built from 13 residues. Per the germline V gene, CDR1 is LGHNA and CDR2 is YNFKEQ. Between the trimmed V and J ends, which lost 0 bases and 2 bases, there was a span of 5 bases. CDR3 residues: CASSQEQAYEQYF. Written as DNA, the CDR3 is TGTGCCAGCAGCCAAGAGCAGGCCTACGAGCAGTACTTC.

The genes are TRBV12-3 or TRBV12-4 and TRBJ2-3, with D possibly being TRBD2 (5 bases). V was shortened by 5 bases and J by 1 base, with 7 bases between the two germline ends. This CDR3 region has 13 residues. This chain's CDR3 is CASSRSGTDTQYF. CDR3 bases: TGTGCCAGCAGTCGTAGCGGCACAGATACGCAGTATTTT.

The V gene is TRBV27, the J gene TRBJ2-3; weak D call: TRBD2 (6 bases). The CDR3 totals 12 residues. CDR1 and CDR2 (germline): MNHEY, SMNVEV (reference sequence). The V gene lost 4 bases and the J gene lost 4 bases, with 6 bases spanning the gap. CDR3 DNA sequence: TGTGCCAGCAGTTCGGGGGCAGATACGCAGTATTTT. Encoded protein: CASSSGADTQYF.

The CDR3 DNA reads as TGTGCCAGCAGCTTGTCCCCAGGAACCCAGCCCCAGCATTTT. It encodes CASSLSPGTQPQHF. The chain couples TRBV5-5 to TRBJ1-5; D not certain. CDR1 and CDR2 from the germline V gene are SGHKS and YYEKEE (reference sequence). With 1 base removed from V and 7 bases from J, the gap between germline ends came to 12 bases. The CDR3 runs to 14 residues.

This chain joins TRBV27 and TRBJ2-7, with D perhaps matching TRBD1 (6 bases). The CDR3 loop spans 13 amino acids. V lost 4 bases and J lost 2, with 9 bases in between. Germline V CDR1 and CDR2: MNHEY, SMNVEV (reference sequence). The CDR3 sequence: CASSSGQTYEQYF. The CDR3 nucleotides are TGTGCCAGCAGTTCAGGACAGACCTACGAGCAGTACTTC.

CDR3 bases: TGCAGCGTGAGGGGGAGAGTTCAGAACACTGAAGCTTTCTTT. Its protein is CSVRGRVQNTEAFF. The gene calls are TRBV29-1 and TRBJ1-1; tentatively, D is TRBD1 (6 bases). CDR1 and CDR2 (germline): SQVTM, ANQGSEA. The ends were cut back, 6 bases at V and 1 base at J, with 15 bases in the middle. The CDR3 covers 14 residues.

This chain's CDR3 is CASSLAMEYTDTQYF. Written as DNA, the CDR3 is TGTGCCAGCAGCTTAGCGATGGAGTACACAGATACGCAGTATTTT. J is TRBJ2-3 and V is TRBV11-3; D is unresolved. The CDR3 is made up of 15 amino acids. The germline V and J ends were trimmed by 1 base and 2 bases, with 10 bases remaining between them. Germline-derived CDR1 and CDR2 are SGHNT and YENEEA.

The V and J genes are TRBV6-6 and TRBJ1-5; 11 bases are a match to TRBD1. Germline V CDR1 and CDR2: MNHNY, SVGAGI (reference sequence). Trimming removed 5 bases from V and 4 bases from J; junction bases left unmatched: 10. The CDR3 contains 17 residues. CDR3 nucleotide sequence: TGTGCCAGCAGTCCGGGACAGGGGGATTTTGAGAATCAGCCCCAGCATTTT. Translation: CASSPGQGDFENQPQHF.

This clone was recorded only once. The genes are TRBV7-9 and TRBJ1-2, with 8 positions matching TRBD1. The CDR3 is 15 amino acids. With 0 bases clipped from V and 4 bases from J, the junction kept 4 bases outside the gene matches. The germline V gene encodes CDR1 SEHNR and CDR2 FQNEAQ (reference sequence). In nucleotides, the CDR3 is TGTGCCAGCAGCTTAGCGGCGACAGGGGCCTATGGCTACACCTTC. As protein: CASSLAATGAYGYTF.

The chain carries TRBV27 and TRBJ2-7; the D gene is possibly TRBD1 (5 bases). V was clipped by 3 bases and J by 0 bases, with 12 bases between them. CDR1 and CDR2 (germline): MNHEY, SMNVEV (reference sequence). The CDR3 length is 15 residues. The CDR3 nucleotides read TGTGCCAGCAGTTTTGGGGCAGGGAACTCCTACGAGCAGTACTTC. Its translation is CASSFGAGNSYEQYF.

The CDR3 is CASSQPLAGGPYNEQFF. In nucleotides, the CDR3 is TGCGCCAGCAGCCAACCTTTAGCGGGAGGGCCCTACAATGAGCAGTTCTTC. V gene TRBV4-1 combines with J gene TRBJ2-1, with 11 bases identical to TRBD2. The CDR3 covers 17 residues. With V trimmed by 2 bases and J by 2 bases, 5 bases remained unmatched. Germline CDR1 and CDR2: MGHRA and YSYEKL.

This chain links TRBV10-3 with TRBJ1-2; TRBD1 matches 11 bases. The CDR3 is 12 residues long. The ends lost 6 bases at V and 8 bases at J; junction bases unmatched: 2. Germline V gives CDR1 ENHRY, CDR2 SYGVKD. The CDR3 region is CAIRGTGGGYTF. The CDR3 bases are TGTGCCATCAGGGGGACAGGGGGAGGCTACACCTTC.

The genes are TRBV6-6 and TRBJ2-5; tentative D call: TRBD1 (6 bases). The CDR3 consists of 15 residues. Per germline, CDR1 MNHNY and CDR2 SVGAGI (reference sequence). Trimming pared 0 bases from V and 1 base from J, leaving 9 bases between. CDR3 region: CASSYSQGLQETQYF. CDR3 nucleotides: TGTGCCAGCAGTTACTCACAGGGTCTCCAAGAGACCCAGTACTTC.

The chain couples TRBV20-1 to TRBJ2-7; D gene uncertain. V lost 6 bases to trimming and J lost 1 base, with 7 bases between them. The CDR3 is 11 residues long. Germline CDR1 DFQATT, CDR2 SNEGSKA (reference sequence). The CDR3 DNA reads TGCAGTGCCCAGACTTCCTACGAGCAGTACTTC. Its protein product is CSAQTSYEQYF.

The chain carries TRBV7-9 and TRBJ1-1; 12 nucleotides line up with TRBD1. This CDR3 has 17 amino acids. The V and J ends lost 3 bases and 1 base, in that order; junction bases with no gene match: 6. The germline gives CDR1 SEHNR, CDR2 FQNEAQ (reference sequence). This CDR3 reads CASSFPPGQGANTEAFF. CDR3 nucleotide sequence: TGTGCCAGCAGCTTCCCCCCGGGACAGGGGGCGAACACTGAAGCTTTCTTT.

This clone was observed once. This rearrangement joins TRBV4-1 to TRBJ2-3; TRBD1 matches 9 bases. The germline CDR1 and CDR2 sequences are MGHRA and YSYEKL. J gave up 14 bases and V 0 bases, and 9 bases lay outside the gene matches. This CDR3 is 14 amino acids long. CDR3 loop: CASSQDQRTGAAYF. The CDR3 DNA sequence: TGCGCCAGCAGCCAAGATCAGCGGACAGGGGCTGCGTATTTT.

The chain has TRBV29-1 and TRBJ2-5, with a weak D call TRBD2 (6 bases). The germline gives CDR1 SQVTM, CDR2 ANQGSEA. CDR3 size: 13 residues. Trimming took 4 bases from V and 4 from J, leaving 13 bases between them. This CDR3 is CSVGGTGRETQYF. In nucleotides, the CDR3 is TGCAGCGTTGGCGGGACCGGGCGAGAGACCCAGTACTTC.